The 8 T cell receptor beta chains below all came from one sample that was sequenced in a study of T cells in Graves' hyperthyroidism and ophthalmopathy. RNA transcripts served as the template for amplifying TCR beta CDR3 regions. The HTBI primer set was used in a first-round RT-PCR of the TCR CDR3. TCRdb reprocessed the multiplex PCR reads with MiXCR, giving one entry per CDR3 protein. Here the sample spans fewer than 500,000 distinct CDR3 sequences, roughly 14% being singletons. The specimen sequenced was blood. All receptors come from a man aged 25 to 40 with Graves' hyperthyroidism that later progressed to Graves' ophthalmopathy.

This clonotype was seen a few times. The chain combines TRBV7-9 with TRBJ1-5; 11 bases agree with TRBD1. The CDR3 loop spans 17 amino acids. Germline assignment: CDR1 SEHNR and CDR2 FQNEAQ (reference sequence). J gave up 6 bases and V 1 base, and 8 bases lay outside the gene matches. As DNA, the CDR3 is TGTGCCAGCAGCTTAGGCGAAGCGGGACAGGGGGTTCAGCCCCAGCATTTT. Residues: CASSLGEAGQGVQPQHF.

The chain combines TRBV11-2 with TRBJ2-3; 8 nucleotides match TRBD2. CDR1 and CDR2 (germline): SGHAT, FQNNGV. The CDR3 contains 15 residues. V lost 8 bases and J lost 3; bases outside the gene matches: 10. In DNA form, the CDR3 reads TGTGCCAGCGGCCGCTGGCGGGGGGTAACAGATACGCAGTATTTT. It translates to CASGRWRGVTDTQYF. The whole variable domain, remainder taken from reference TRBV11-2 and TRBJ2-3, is EAGVAQSPRYKIIEKRQSVAFWCNPISGHATLYWYQQILGQGPKLLIQFQNNGVVDDSQLPKDRFSAERLKGVDSTLKIQPAKLEDSAVYLCASGRWRGVTDTQYFGPGTRLTVL.

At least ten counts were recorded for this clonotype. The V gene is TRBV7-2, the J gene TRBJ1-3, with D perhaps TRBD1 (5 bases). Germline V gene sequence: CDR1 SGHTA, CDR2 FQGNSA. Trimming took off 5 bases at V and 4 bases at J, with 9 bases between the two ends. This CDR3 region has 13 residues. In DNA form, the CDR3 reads TGTGCCAGCAGCCCGGGACCGGGAAACACCATATATTTT. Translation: CASSPGPGNTIYF.

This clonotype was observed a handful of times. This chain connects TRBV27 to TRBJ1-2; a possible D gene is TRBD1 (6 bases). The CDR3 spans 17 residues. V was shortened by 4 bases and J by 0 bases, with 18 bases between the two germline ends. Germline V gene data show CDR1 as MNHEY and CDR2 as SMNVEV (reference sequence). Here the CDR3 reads CASSYFPWTDSNYGYTF. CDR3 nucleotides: TGTGCCAGCAGTTACTTCCCCTGGACAGATTCTAACTATGGCTACACCTTC.

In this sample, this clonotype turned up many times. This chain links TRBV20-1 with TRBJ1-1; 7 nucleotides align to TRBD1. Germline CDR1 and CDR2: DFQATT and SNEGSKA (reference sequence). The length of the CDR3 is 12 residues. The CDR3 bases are TGCAGGGCGGGACAGTCGAACACTGAAGCTTTCTTT. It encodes CRAGQSNTEAFF.

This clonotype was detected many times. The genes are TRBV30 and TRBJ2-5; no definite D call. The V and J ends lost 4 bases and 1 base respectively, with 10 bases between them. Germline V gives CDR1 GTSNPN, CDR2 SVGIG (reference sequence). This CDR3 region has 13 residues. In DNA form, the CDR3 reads TGTGCCTGGACCCCCCGGGCCCAAGAGACCCAGTACTTC. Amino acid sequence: CAWTPRAQETQYF.

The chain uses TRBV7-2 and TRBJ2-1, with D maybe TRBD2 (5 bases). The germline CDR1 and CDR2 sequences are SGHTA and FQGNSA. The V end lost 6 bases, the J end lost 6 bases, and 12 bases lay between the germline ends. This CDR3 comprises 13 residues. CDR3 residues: CASSWGVSNEQFF. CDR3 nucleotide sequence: TGTGCCAGCAGTTGGGGAGTGAGCAATGAGCAGTTCTTC.

The CDR3 DNA reads as TGTGCCAGCAGCGACAGACAGGGGGAGGGAAAGGCCTATAATTCACCCCTCCACTTT. The encoded protein is CASSDRQGEGKAYNSPLHF. The J gene is TRBJ1-6, the V gene TRBV9, with 9 nucleotides matching TRBD1. CDR3 length equals 19 residues. The germline V gene has CDR1 SGDLS and CDR2 YYNGEE. V lost 3 bases, J lost 2 bases, and 12 bases stayed unmatched. The full variable domain, in which reference TRBV9 and TRBJ1-6 provide the parts outside the CDR3, is DSGVTQTPKHLITATGQRVTLRCSPRSGDLSVYWYQQSLDQGLQFLIQYYNGEERAKGNILERFSAQQFPDLHSELNLSSLELGDSALYFCASSDRQGEGKAYNSPLHFGNGTRLTVT.